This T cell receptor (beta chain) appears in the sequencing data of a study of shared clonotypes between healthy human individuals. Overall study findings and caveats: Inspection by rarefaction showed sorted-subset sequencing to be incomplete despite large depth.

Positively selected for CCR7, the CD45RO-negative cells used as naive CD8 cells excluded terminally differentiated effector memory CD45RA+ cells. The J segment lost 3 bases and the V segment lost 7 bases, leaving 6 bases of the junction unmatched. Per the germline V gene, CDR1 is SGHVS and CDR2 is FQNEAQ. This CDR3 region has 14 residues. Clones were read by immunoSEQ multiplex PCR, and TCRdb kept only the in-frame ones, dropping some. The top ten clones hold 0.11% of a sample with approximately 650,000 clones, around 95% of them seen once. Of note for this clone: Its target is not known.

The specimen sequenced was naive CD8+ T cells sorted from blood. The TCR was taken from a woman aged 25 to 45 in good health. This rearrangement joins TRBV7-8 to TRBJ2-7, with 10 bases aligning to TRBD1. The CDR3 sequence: CASMVRDRGYEQYF. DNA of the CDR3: TGTGCCAGCATGGTGAGGGACAGGGGCTACGAGCAGTACTTC.